These T cell receptor beta chains were read from a single sample in a study of cytomegalovirus exposure and HLA in healthy donors. Using immunoSEQ multiplex PCR, the repertoire was profiled, and TCRdb retains in-frame clones only, with some absent. The data show fewer than 200,000 clones, about 82% seen once. Sequenced: PBMCs. These receptors were obtained from a female donor in good health and CMV-seronegative. Each CDR3 is given with its conserved first and last residue. Each record gives: V gene, J gene, clone size, D gene, CDR3 length, CDR3 DNA, CDR3 protein. D genes are given only for firm matches. Clone size appears in some rows only: once, few, many, or a class for an expanded clone.

TRBV28	TRBJ1-2	few	-	12	TGTGCCAGCACCAACCACGCGGGGGGGAACACCTTC	CASTNHAGGNTF
TRBV30	TRBJ2-7	few	-	14	TGTGCCTGGAGTGTTGGAGGGCACTCCTACGAGCAGTACTTC	CAWSVGGHSYEQYF
TRBV9	TRBJ2-3	-	TRBD2	17	TGTGCCAGCAGCGTAAGCCCAGGGACTACTGGCACAGATACGCAGTATTTT	CASSVSPGTTGTDTQYF
TRBV5-1	TRBJ2-3	-	-	15	TGCGCCAGCAGCTTAGACCAGCGTGTACCAGATACGCAGTATTTT	CASSLDQRVPDTQYF
TRBV28	TRBJ2-1	-	TRBD1	15	TGTGCCAGCAGTTTATGGACAGGGAGTAGGAATGAGCAGTTCTTC	CASSLWTGSRNEQFF
TRBV5-1	TRBJ2-5	-	TRBD2	15	TGCGCCAGCAGCAGCGACCCTAGCGGTCAAGAGACCCAGTACTTC	CASSSDPSGQETQYF
TRBV15	TRBJ1-4	-	-	17	TGTGCCACCAGCAGCCGCCGAACCGGGACACAGAATGAAAAACTGTTTTTT	CATSSRRTGTQNEKLFF
TRBV7-9	TRBJ2-5	few	-	13	TGTGCCAGCAGCCCGGGACTTTCGGAGACCCAGTACTTC	CASSPGLSETQYF
TRBV11-2	TRBJ1-1	-	-	14	TGTGCCAGCAGCTTAGATCGTCAGGGCACTGAAGCTTTCTTT	CASSLDRQGTEAFF
TRBV27	TRBJ2-7	-	TRBD2	15	TGTGCCACCATATTCCTAGCGGGAGGGTACTACGAGCAGTACTTC	CATIFLAGGYYEQYF
TRBV7-2	TRBJ2-7	-	TRBD1	15	TGTGCCAGCAGCTTAGAGGCAGGGGGCTCCTACGAGCAGTACTTC	CASSLEAGGSYEQYF
TRBV30	TRBJ1-1	-	-	15	TGTGCCTGGAGATACCTCGGGGTCTTGAACACTGAAGCTTTCTTT	CAWRYLGVLNTEAFF
TRBV19	TRBJ1-2	-	-	14	TGTGCCAGTAGTATCTCCCCCGACAGATATGGCTACACCTTC	CASSISPDRYGYTF
TRBV2	TRBJ1-1	-	TRBD1	13	TGTGCCAGCAAAGGACAGGGTAGTTCTGAAGCTTTCTTT	CASKGQGSSEAFF
TRBV6-1	TRBJ1-2	-	TRBD1	15	TGTGCCAGCAGTAACCCCGGGACAGGGACCTATGGCTACACCTTC	CASSNPGTGTYGYTF